The present T cell receptor (beta chain) was sequenced within a study of blood T cell repertoires in COVID-19. The germline V gene encodes CDR1 SGHAT and CDR2 FQNNGV. This CDR3 comprises 14 residues. Between the trimmed V and J ends, which lost 1 base and 0 bases, there was a span of 4 bases. Generated by immunoSEQ multiplex PCR, the TCRdb table keeps only in-frame clones and is missing some. The sample has some 160,000 clones; approximately 83% are singletons. The J gene is TRBJ1-5, the V gene TRBV11-2, with no clear D. What was sequenced was peripheral blood. This sequence was found in a human donor in a cohort sampled during active COVID-19. This CDR3 is CASSLGNSNQPQHF. The CDR3 bases are TGTGCCAGCAGCTTAGGTAATAGCAATCAGCCCCAGCATTTT.